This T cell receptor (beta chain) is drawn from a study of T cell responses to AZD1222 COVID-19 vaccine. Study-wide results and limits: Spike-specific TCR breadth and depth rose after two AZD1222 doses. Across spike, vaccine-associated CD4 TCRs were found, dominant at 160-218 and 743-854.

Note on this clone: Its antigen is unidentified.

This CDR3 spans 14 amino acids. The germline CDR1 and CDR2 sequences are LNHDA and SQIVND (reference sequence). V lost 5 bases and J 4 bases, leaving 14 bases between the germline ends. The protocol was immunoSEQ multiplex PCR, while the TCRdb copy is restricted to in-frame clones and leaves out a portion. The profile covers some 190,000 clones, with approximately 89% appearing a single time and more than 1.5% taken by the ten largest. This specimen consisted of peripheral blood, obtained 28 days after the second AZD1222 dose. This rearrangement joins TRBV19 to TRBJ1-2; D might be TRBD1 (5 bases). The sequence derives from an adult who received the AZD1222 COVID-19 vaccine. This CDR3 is CASSWQGGSYGYTF. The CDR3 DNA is TGTGCCAGTAGTTGGCAGGGTGGGTCCTATGGCTACACCTTC.